The sequence of this T cell receptor (beta chain) was determined in a study of cytomegalovirus exposure and HLA in healthy donors. V was pared by 8 bases and J by 4 bases, with 1 base of the junction left unmatched. Germline CDR1 MNHEY, CDR2 SMNVEV (reference sequence). The length of the CDR3 is 13 residues. Use of 60 Vbeta and 13 Jbeta primers characterized the PCR. Sequencing used immunoSEQ multiplex PCR; TCRdb keeps in-frame clones, though not all of them. In the table there are about 160,000 clones, 80% to 85% of which are singletons. This clone was seen once. The sequenced sample consisted of PBMCs. The clonotype originates from a man aged 50 to 60 in good health and CMV-seropositive. This rearrangement joins TRBV27 to TRBJ1-4; 10 bases match TRBD1. The CDR3 region has the DNA TGTGCCAGCGGGACAGGGGATAATGAAAAACTGTTTTTT. Translation: CASGTGDNEKLFF.